The rows below give T cell receptor beta chains drawn from one sample of a study of shared clonotypes between healthy human individuals. Clones were sequenced by immunoSEQ multiplex PCR, and TCRdb holds only the in-frame ones, with some missing. The data show about 2.4 million clones, roughly 93% seen once. The source material was naive CD4+ T cells from PBMCs. The source is a man younger than 35 in good health. Some clones in this sample may be carry-over from other donors' samples. The CDR3 runs from the conserved cysteine through the conserved F or W. The order of the fields is J gene, D gene, V gene, clone size, CDR3 DNA, CDR3 protein. The D gene is left open where the match is weak. Part of the rows lack a size; the others show once, few, many or a class for expanded clones.

J gene: TRBJ2-3
D gene: -
V gene: TRBV9
clone size: -
CDR3 DNA: TGTGCCAGCGGACAGTTGGATACGCAGTATTTT
CDR3 protein: CASGQLDTQYF

J gene: TRBJ1-1
D gene: -
V gene: TRBV2
clone size: -
CDR3 DNA: TGTGCCAGCAGTTACACAGGGCTGAACACTGAAGCTTTCTTT
CDR3 protein: CASSYTGLNTEAFF

J gene: TRBJ2-3
D gene: TRBD2
V gene: TRBV30
clone size: -
CDR3 DNA: TGTGCCTGGAGTGGGGGCGTTAGCGGGAGTAGGGATACGCAGTATTTT
CDR3 protein: CAWSGGVSGSRDTQYF

J gene: TRBJ1-1
D gene: -
V gene: TRBV28
clone size: -
CDR3 DNA: TGTGCCAGCAGTCCCGGACCCACTGAAGCTTTCTTT
CDR3 protein: CASSPGPTEAFF

J gene: TRBJ2-1
D gene: -
V gene: TRBV5-4
clone size: -
CDR3 DNA: TGTGCCAGCAGCTTGGCCGGTGGGATTGGGCTAGCGAGTAACAATGAGCAGTTCTTC
CDR3 protein: CASSLAGGIGLASNNEQFF

J gene: TRBJ1-1
D gene: -
V gene: TRBV28
clone size: -
CDR3 DNA: TGTGCCAGCAGCCGAGGGACTGAAGCTTTCTTT
CDR3 protein: CASSRGTEAFF

J gene: TRBJ2-3
D gene: -
V gene: TRBV10-3
clone size: -
CDR3 DNA: TGTGCCATGGGAACAGGCACAGATACGCAGTATTTT
CDR3 protein: CAMGTGTDTQYF

J gene: TRBJ2-3
D gene: -
V gene: TRBV6-5
clone size: -
CDR3 DNA: TGTGCCAGCAGAAGCTATTATAGCACAGATACGCAGTATTTT
CDR3 protein: CASRSYYSTDTQYF

J gene: TRBJ1-3
D gene: -
V gene: TRBV6-1
clone size: -
CDR3 DNA: TGTGCCAGTGTTTCTGGTCGGCTGGGGGGAAACACCATATATTTT
CDR3 protein: CASVSGRLGGNTIYF

J gene: TRBJ1-1
D gene: -
V gene: TRBV6-5
clone size: once
CDR3 DNA: TGTGCCAGCAGGGGGAGGGGATCGGGGACTGAAGCTTTCTTT
CDR3 protein: CASRGRGSGTEAFF

J gene: TRBJ1-5
D gene: -
V gene: TRBV28
clone size: -
CDR3 DNA: TGTGCCAGCAGCCGGGACCTGTCGAGCAATCAGCCCCAGCATTTT
CDR3 protein: CASSRDLSSNQPQHF

J gene: TRBJ2-3
D gene: TRBD2
V gene: TRBV27
clone size: -
CDR3 DNA: TGTGCCAGCAGTTATCGTCCGGGACTAGCGGGGGGGGATACGCAGTATTTT
CDR3 protein: CASSYRPGLAGGDTQYF

J gene: TRBJ1-2
D gene: TRBD1
V gene: TRBV27
clone size: -
CDR3 DNA: TGTGCCAGCAGTTTTTGGGACAGCAGCGGCTACACCTTC
CDR3 protein: CASSFWDSSGYTF

J gene: TRBJ2-1
D gene: -
V gene: TRBV2
clone size: -
CDR3 DNA: TGTGCCAGCAAGGGCGGTGAGCAGTTCTTC
CDR3 protein: CASKGGEQFF

J gene: TRBJ2-7
D gene: TRBD1
V gene: TRBV30
clone size: -
CDR3 DNA: TGTGCCTGGAAAAAACAGGGGGACAGGGTAGTAGTGGGGTCCTACGAGCAGTACTTC
CDR3 protein: CAWKKQGDRVVVGSYEQYF

J gene: TRBJ2-1
D gene: -
V gene: TRBV7-9
clone size: once
CDR3 DNA: TGTGCCAGCAGCTTAGGACTCCCATCGGGAGAGAATGAGCAGTTCTTC
CDR3 protein: CASSLGLPSGENEQFF

J gene: TRBJ2-7
D gene: TRBD1
V gene: TRBV25-1
clone size: -
CDR3 DNA: TGTGCCAGCAGTGAATTAGGGACAGTTTCCTACGAGCAGTACTTC
CDR3 protein: CASSELGTVSYEQYF

J gene: TRBJ2-7
D gene: TRBD1
V gene: TRBV11-2
clone size: -
CDR3 DNA: TGTGCCAGCAGCCCGATCAGGGGGCTGTCCTACGAGCAGTACTTC
CDR3 protein: CASSPIRGLSYEQYF

J gene: TRBJ2-1
D gene: TRBD2
V gene: TRBV18
clone size: -
CDR3 DNA: TGTGCCAGCTCCCCGGGACTAGCGGGAGTTAGGTCCTACAATGAGCAGTTCTTC
CDR3 protein: CASSPGLAGVRSYNEQFF

J gene: TRBJ1-2
D gene: -
V gene: TRBV28
clone size: -
CDR3 DNA: TGTGCCAGCAGTCCACCCAACCGGGTTCGGTATGGCTACACCTTC
CDR3 protein: CASSPPNRVRYGYTF

J gene: TRBJ1-3
D gene: -
V gene: TRBV6-5
clone size: once
CDR3 DNA: TGTGCCAGCAGTTACAGTCAGGGCAGGGGAAACACCATATATTTT
CDR3 protein: CASSYSQGRGNTIYF

J gene: TRBJ1-5
D gene: -
V gene: TRBV21-1
clone size: -
CDR3 DNA: TGTGCCAGCAGCAAAGGGTCAGGGTCTTGTCAGCCCCAGCATTTT
CDR3 protein: CASSKGSGSCQPQHF

J gene: TRBJ2-7
D gene: TRBD1
V gene: TRBV7-9
clone size: -
CDR3 DNA: TGTGCCAGCAGCCTCGGACAGGGAAGGAGTTACGAGCAGTACTTC
CDR3 protein: CASSLGQGRSYEQYF

J gene: TRBJ2-1
D gene: -
V gene: TRBV10-2
clone size: -
CDR3 DNA: TGCGCCAGCAGTGGCGGTGCCTACAATGAGCAGTTCTTC
CDR3 protein: CASSGGAYNEQFF

J gene: TRBJ2-1
D gene: -
V gene: TRBV29-1
clone size: -
CDR3 DNA: TGCAGCGTGGGAGACAATGAGCAGTTCTTC
CDR3 protein: CSVGDNEQFF

J gene: TRBJ2-5
D gene: -
V gene: TRBV7-9
clone size: -
CDR3 DNA: TGTGCCAGCAGCTTATTCCAGCAAGAGACCCAGTACTTC
CDR3 protein: CASSLFQQETQYF

J gene: TRBJ2-1
D gene: -
V gene: TRBV6-5
clone size: -
CDR3 DNA: TGTGCCAGCAGTTACGTATGGGTCCCCTACAATGAGCAGTTCTTC
CDR3 protein: CASSYVWVPYNEQFF

J gene: TRBJ2-5
D gene: TRBD1
V gene: TRBV7-7
clone size: -
CDR3 DNA: TGTGCCAGCAGCGACCGCGGGACAGGACAAGAGACCCAGTACTTC
CDR3 protein: CASSDRGTGQETQYF

J gene: TRBJ1-2
D gene: TRBD1
V gene: TRBV30
clone size: -
CDR3 DNA: TGTGCCTGGAGTCCAGGGGGGACCTATGGCTACACCTTC
CDR3 protein: CAWSPGGTYGYTF

J gene: TRBJ2-7
D gene: TRBD2
V gene: TRBV4-1
clone size: -
CDR3 DNA: TGCGCCAGCAGCGTGACTCTGACTAGCGGGAGTTCCTACGAGCAGTACTTC
CDR3 protein: CASSVTLTSGSSYEQYF

J gene: TRBJ1-1
D gene: -
V gene: TRBV10-3
clone size: -
CDR3 DNA: TGTGCCATCAGTGAGTCAATGACCACCACTGAAGCTTTCTTT
CDR3 protein: CAISESMTTTEAFF

J gene: TRBJ1-2
D gene: -
V gene: TRBV2
clone size: -
CDR3 DNA: TGTGCCAGCAGTGACTTCCCAGGGAATGGCTACACCTTC
CDR3 protein: CASSDFPGNGYTF

J gene: TRBJ2-5
D gene: -
V gene: TRBV27
clone size: -
CDR3 DNA: TGTGCCAGCAGTTTTAGGCGAGGGGAGACCCAGTACTTC
CDR3 protein: CASSFRRGETQYF

J gene: TRBJ2-3
D gene: TRBD2
V gene: TRBV11-3
clone size: -
CDR3 DNA: TGTGCCAGCAGCTTCCTAGCGGGAGGTGCAGATACGCAGTATTTT
CDR3 protein: CASSFLAGGADTQYF

J gene: TRBJ1-1
D gene: -
V gene: TRBV5-4
clone size: -
CDR3 DNA: TGTGCCAGCAGCTACGGGGGCAGGGACGGGAACACTGAAGCTTTCTTT
CDR3 protein: CASSYGGRDGNTEAFF

J gene: TRBJ2-3
D gene: -
V gene: TRBV27
clone size: -
CDR3 DNA: TGTGCCAGCAGTTTATCTTTTCCGACCCCCCCAGATACGCAGTATTTT
CDR3 protein: CASSLSFPTPPDTQYF

J gene: TRBJ2-5
D gene: -
V gene: TRBV6-5
clone size: -
CDR3 DNA: TGTGCCAGCAGTTACAGAGAGACCCAGTACTTC
CDR3 protein: CASSYRETQYF

J gene: TRBJ2-1
D gene: TRBD2
V gene: TRBV29-1
clone size: -
CDR3 DNA: TGCAGCGTGGACACCGGGACTAGCGGGCCTTACAATGAGCAGTTCTTC
CDR3 protein: CSVDTGTSGPYNEQFF

J gene: TRBJ2-3
D gene: -
V gene: TRBV5-4
clone size: -
CDR3 DNA: TGTGCCAGCAGCTCTTCAACAGGGAACCCTGGGGCAGATACGCAGTATTTT
CDR3 protein: CASSSSTGNPGADTQYF

J gene: TRBJ1-1
D gene: -
V gene: TRBV7-6
clone size: -
CDR3 DNA: TGTGCCAGCAGCATCTCGACCGGGAACACTGAAGCTTTCTTT
CDR3 protein: CASSISTGNTEAFF

J gene: TRBJ1-2
D gene: -
V gene: TRBV28
clone size: -
CDR3 DNA: TGTGCCAGCAGTTCCGGGGGTGCCTATGGCTACACCTTC
CDR3 protein: CASSSGGAYGYTF

J gene: TRBJ1-2
D gene: TRBD1
V gene: TRBV28
clone size: few
CDR3 DNA: TGTGCCAGCAGGCGAGACCCAGGGGGCTATGGCTACACCTTC
CDR3 protein: CASRRDPGGYGYTF

J gene: TRBJ1-3
D gene: TRBD1
V gene: TRBV5-1
clone size: -
CDR3 DNA: TGCGCCAGCAGCTCGGGACAGGGGGCTCTGTCTGTCCCTGGAAACACCATATATTTT
CDR3 protein: CASSSGQGALSVPGNTIYF

J gene: TRBJ2-1
D gene: -
V gene: TRBV11-1
clone size: -
CDR3 DNA: TGTGCCAGCAGCCGAGTAGAGTTCTACAATGAGCAGTTCTTC
CDR3 protein: CASSRVEFYNEQFF

J gene: TRBJ1-2
D gene: -
V gene: TRBV5-1
clone size: -
CDR3 DNA: TGCGCCAGCAGCCTTGAGACAGGCCAGAGCGGCTACACCTTC
CDR3 protein: CASSLETGQSGYTF

J gene: TRBJ1-3
D gene: TRBD1
V gene: TRBV7-2
clone size: -
CDR3 DNA: TGTGCCAGCAGCAAAGGGACAGGGAGGGGAGGAAACACCATATATTTT
CDR3 protein: CASSKGTGRGGNTIYF